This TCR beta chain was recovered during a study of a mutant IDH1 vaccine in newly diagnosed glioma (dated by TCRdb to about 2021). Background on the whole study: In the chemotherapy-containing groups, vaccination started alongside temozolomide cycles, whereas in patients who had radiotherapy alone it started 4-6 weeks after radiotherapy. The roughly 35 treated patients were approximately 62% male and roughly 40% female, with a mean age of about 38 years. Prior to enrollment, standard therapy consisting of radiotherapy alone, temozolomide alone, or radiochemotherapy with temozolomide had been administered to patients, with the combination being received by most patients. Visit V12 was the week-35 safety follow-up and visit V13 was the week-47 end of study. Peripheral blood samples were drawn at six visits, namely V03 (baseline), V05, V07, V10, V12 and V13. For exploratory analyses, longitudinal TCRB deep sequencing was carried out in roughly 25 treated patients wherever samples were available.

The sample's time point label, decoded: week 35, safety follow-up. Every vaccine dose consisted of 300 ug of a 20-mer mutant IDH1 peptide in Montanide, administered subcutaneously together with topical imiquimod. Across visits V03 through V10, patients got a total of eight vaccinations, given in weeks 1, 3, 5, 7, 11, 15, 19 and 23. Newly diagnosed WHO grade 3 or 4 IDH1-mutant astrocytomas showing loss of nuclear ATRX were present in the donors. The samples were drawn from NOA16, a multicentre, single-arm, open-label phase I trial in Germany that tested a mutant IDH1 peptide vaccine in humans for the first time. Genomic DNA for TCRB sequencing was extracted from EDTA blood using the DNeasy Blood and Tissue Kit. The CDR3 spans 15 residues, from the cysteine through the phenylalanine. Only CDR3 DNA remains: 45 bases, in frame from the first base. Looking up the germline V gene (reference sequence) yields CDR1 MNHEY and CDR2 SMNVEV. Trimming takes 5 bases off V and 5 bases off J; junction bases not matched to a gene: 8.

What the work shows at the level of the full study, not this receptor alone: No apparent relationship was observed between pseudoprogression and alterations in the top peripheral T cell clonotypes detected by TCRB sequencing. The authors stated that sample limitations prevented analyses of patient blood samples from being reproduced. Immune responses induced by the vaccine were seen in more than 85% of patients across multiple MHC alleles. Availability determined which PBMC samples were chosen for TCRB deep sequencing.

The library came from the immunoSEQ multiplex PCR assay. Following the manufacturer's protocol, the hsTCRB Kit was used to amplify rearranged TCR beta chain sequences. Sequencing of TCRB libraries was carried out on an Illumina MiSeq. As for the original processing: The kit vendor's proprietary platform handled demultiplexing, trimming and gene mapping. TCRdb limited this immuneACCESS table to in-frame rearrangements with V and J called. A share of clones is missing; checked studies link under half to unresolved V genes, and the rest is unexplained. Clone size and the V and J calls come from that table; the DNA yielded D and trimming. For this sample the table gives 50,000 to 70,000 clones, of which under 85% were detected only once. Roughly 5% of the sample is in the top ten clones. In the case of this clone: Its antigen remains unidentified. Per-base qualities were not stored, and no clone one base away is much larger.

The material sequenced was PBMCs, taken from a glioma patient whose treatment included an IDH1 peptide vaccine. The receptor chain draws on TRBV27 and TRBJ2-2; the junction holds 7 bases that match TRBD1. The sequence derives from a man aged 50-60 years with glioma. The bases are TGTGCCAGCAGTAGGTGGACAGGAAAAACCGGGGAGCTGTTTTTT. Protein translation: CASSRWTGKTGELFF.